The T cell receptor (beta chain) under discussion was sequenced for a study of beta chain features in type 1 diabetes. Donors underwent one heparinised blood draw, around 100 mL on average. This CDR3 has 15 residues. In regard to this clone: Its antigen is not known.

Study outcomes and limitations: Researchers report that Type 1 diabetes patients had moderately but significantly shorter TCRB CDR3s across all four CD4+ subsets.

TCRB transcripts that were expressed got sequenced, as all of the isolated RNA had been reverse transcribed. Sequencing was performed with immunoSEQ multiplex PCR; in TCRdb, only in-frame clones are kept and a portion is missing. The sample consists of about 250,000 clones, approximately 10% of them appearing once. This TCR was sampled from a man under 40 with type 1 diabetes. V gene TRBV21-1 combines with J gene TRBJ2-3; TRBD2, the D gene given by the table, was not confirmed from the DNA. TRBV21-1 is a recognized pseudogene. Sequenced material: naive CD4+ T cells from blood. CDR3 DNA sequence: TGTGCCAGCCCCCGGAGGGGACTTTATTTGGATACGCAGTATTTT. As protein: CASPRRGLYLDTQYF.